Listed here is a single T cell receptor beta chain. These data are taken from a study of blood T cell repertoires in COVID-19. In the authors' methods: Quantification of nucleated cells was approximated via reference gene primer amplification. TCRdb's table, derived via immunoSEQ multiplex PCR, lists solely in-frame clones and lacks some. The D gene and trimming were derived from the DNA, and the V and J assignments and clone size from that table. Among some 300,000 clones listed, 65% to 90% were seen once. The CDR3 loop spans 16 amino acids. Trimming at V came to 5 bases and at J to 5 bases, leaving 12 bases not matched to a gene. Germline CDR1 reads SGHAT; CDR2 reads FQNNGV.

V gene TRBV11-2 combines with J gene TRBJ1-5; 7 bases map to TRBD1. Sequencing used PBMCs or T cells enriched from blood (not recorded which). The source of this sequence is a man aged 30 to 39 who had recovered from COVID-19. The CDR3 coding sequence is TGTGCCAGCAGCGCCACCGGGACAGCTCGCCATCAGCCCCAGCATTTT. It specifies CASSATGTARHQPQHF. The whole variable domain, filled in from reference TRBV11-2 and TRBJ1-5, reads EAGVAQSPRYKIIEKRQSVAFWCNPISGHATLYWYQQILGQGPKLLIQFQNNGVVDDSQLPKDRFSAERLKGVDSTLKIQPAKLEDSAVYLCASSATGTARHQPQHFGDGTRLSIL.